Listed here are 10 T cell receptor beta chains from one sample, sequenced in a study of T-cell reconstitution after alpha-beta-depleted transplantation in children. Unique molecular identifiers were incorporated during preparation of the TCRbeta library. TCRdb ran MiXCR on the PCR reads and lists one entry per CDR3 protein. The table lists 250,000 to 300,000 distinct CDR3 sequences, about a tenth of them singletons. Source: PBMCs from the stem cell graft donor, taken from the stem cell graft. These receptors all come from a human donor who donated a stem cell graft to a child with SCID.

This clonotype was counted ten times or more. The chain joins TRBV12-3 or TRBV12-4 to TRBJ1-1; 8 positions match TRBD1. The CDR3 has 13 residues. V lost 6 bases to trimming and J lost 5 bases; unmatched junction nucleotides: 5. The CDR3 nucleotides are TGTGCCAGCAGGACAGGGGAGGGGACTGAAGCTTTCTTT. This translates into CASRTGEGTEAFF.

This clonotype was counted only a few times. The chain recombines TRBV5-1 with TRBJ2-7; 10 bases fit TRBD2. CDR3 length: 14 residues. Per germline, CDR1 SGHRS and CDR2 YFSETQ. Trimming took 1 base from V and 7 from J; bases not matched to a gene: 5. DNA of the CDR3: TGCGCCAGCAGCTTGCAAGCGGGGGGGAGTGAGCAGTACTTC. Translation: CASSLQAGGSEQYF.

This clonotype was picked up a small number of times. The gene calls are TRBV11-2 and TRBJ2-2, with 10 bases lining up with TRBD2. Trimming removed 5 bases from V and 7 bases from J; junction bases left unmatched: 7. CDR1 and CDR2 (germline): SGHAT, FQNNGV. This CDR3 contains 15 residues. The CDR3 here is CASSATSGRVGELFF. CDR3 nucleotides: TGTGCCAGCAGCGCGACTAGCGGGCGGGTCGGGGAGCTGTTTTTT.

This clonotype has only a few counts. This rearrangement joins TRBV20-1 to TRBJ2-3; 10 bases fit TRBD2. After removal of 0 bases from V and 1 base from J, the junction contained 7 bases not matched to a gene. Germline lookup yields CDR1 DFQATT and CDR2 SNEGSKA (reference sequence). The CDR3 spans 17 residues. The CDR3, as DNA: TGCAGTGCTAGAGATCTAAGCGGGGGGGCCCGCACAGATACGCAGTATTTT. Translation: CSARDLSGGARTDTQYF.

On this clonotype: Since a much larger clone is just one base distant, this may be a read error. This chain links TRBV9 with TRBJ2-2; the D is unclear. Germline values: CDR1 SGDLS, CDR2 YYNGEE. The CDR3 length is 14 residues. V lost 4 bases and J lost 6, with 13 bases in between. In DNA, the CDR3 is TGTGCCAGCAGCCCACACCACCTGGCCGGGGAGCTGTTTTTT. This encodes CASSPHHLAGELFF.

The chain has TRBV4-1 and TRBJ1-1; a weak D match, TRBD1 (6 bases). With 1 base removed from V and 0 bases from J, the gap between germline ends came to 6 bases. The length of the CDR3 is 14 residues. Per germline, CDR1 MGHRA and CDR2 YSYEKL. Here the CDR3 reads CASSQGQVNTEAFF. CDR3 DNA sequence: TGCGCCAGCAGCCAAGGACAGGTGAACACTGAAGCTTTCTTT.

This clonotype was picked up a small number of times. This sequence joins TRBV7-8 and TRBJ2-7; 8 bases align to TRBD2. Germline V gives CDR1 SGHVS, CDR2 FQNEAQ. The J segment lost 1 base and the V segment lost 4 bases, leaving 9 bases of the junction unmatched. The CDR3 loop spans 16 amino acids. Here the CDR3 DNA reads TGTGCCAGCAGCTCAAATTCCGGGGGGGTTTCCTACGAGCAGTACTTC. As protein: CASSSNSGGVSYEQYF.

V usage is TRBV20-1 and J usage is TRBJ1-3; 12 positions match TRBD1. This CDR3 contains 20 residues. V lost 3 bases, J lost 3 bases, and 18 bases stayed unmatched. Germline lookup yields CDR1 DFQATT and CDR2 SNEGSKA (reference sequence). CDR3 nucleotides: TGCAGTGCTAGTCCTACGGGGGGACAGGGGGCCATCGGATATGGAAACACCATATATTTT. It yields the protein CSASPTGGQGAIGYGNTIYF.

This clonotype was found many times. V gene TRBV20-1 combines with J gene TRBJ2-5; the match to TRBD2 covers 13 bases. Germline CDR1 and CDR2: DFQATT and SNEGSKA (reference sequence). The CDR3 loop spans 17 amino acids. The V segment lost 3 bases and the J segment 4 bases; nucleotides outside the gene matches: 11. The CDR3 is CSASGRLAGGRAETQYF. The CDR3 coding sequence is TGCAGTGCTAGTGGGCGACTAGCGGGGGGCCGGGCAGAGACCCAGTACTTC.

This clonotype turned up a few times. The J gene is TRBJ1-1, the V gene TRBV5-5, with D possibly TRBD1 on 5 matching bases. The V gene lost 3 bases and the J gene lost 4 bases, with 25 bases spanning the gap. CDR3 length equals 18 residues. Germline loops: CDR1 SGHKS, CDR2 YYEKEE (reference sequence). The CDR3 DNA reads TGTGCCAGCAGCTCGTCACAGGAACGGGGGTATAGGGGCACTGAAGCTTTCTTT. Translating it yields CASSSSQERGYRGTEAFF.